This note documents a single T cell receptor beta chain sequence. Given a much more abundant clone one base away, this may be a read error. RNA transcripts provided the source from which TCR beta CDR3 regions were amplified. HTBI primers drove first-round RT-PCR of the TCR CDR3. MiXCR, applied by TCRdb to the multiplex PCR reads, yields one record per CDR3 protein. Of nearly 600,000 distinct CDR3 sequences in the sample, approximately 15% are singletons; the top ten hold less than 9%. The germline V gene encodes CDR1 SEHNR and CDR2 FQNEAQ (reference sequence). This CDR3 has 16 amino acids. This sample stems from a study of T cells in Graves' hyperthyroidism and ophthalmopathy.

The sequenced material came from blood. The receptor comes from a woman aged 18-29 years with Graves' ophthalmopathy. The rearrangement links TRBV7-9 to TRBJ2-7; 7 bases agree with TRBD2. This CDR3 reads CVSQPRWGEGRVEQYF. The CDR3 DNA sequence: TGTGTCAGCCAGCCCCGTTGGGGGGAGGGCCGGGTCGAGCAGTACTTC.